A single sample is the source of the 16 T cell receptor beta chains below, sequenced in a study of shared clonotypes between healthy human individuals. Method: immunoSEQ multiplex PCR; TCRdb's copy keeps in-frame clones and lacks some. The sample lists some 320,000 clones, around 90% occurring once. The sample comprised memory CD8+ T cells sorted from blood. The subset was: CD45RO+ cells pooled with CCR7-negative TemRA cells. Receptor source: a man between 18 and 29 years old in good health.

This chain links TRBV5-6 with TRBJ2-3; TRBD2 is a possible D gene (5 bases). V was cut by 3 bases and J by 3 bases, with 8 bases left in between. The CDR3 loop spans 13 amino acids. CDR1 and CDR2 (germline): SGHDT, YYEEEE. The CDR3 loop is CASSSSLTDTQYF. The DNA for the CDR3 is TGTGCCAGCAGCTCTAGCTTAACAGATACGCAGTATTTT.

CDR3 nucleotide sequence: TGCGCCAGCAGCCTTACAGGGGGCGAAAAACTGTTTTTT. Translating gives CASSLTGGEKLFF. The chain is built from TRBV4-1 and TRBJ1-4, with 9 positions matching TRBD1. This CDR3 spans 13 amino acids. Trimming at V came to 4 bases and at J to 8 bases, leaving 2 bases not matched to a gene. In germline, CDR1 is MGHRA, CDR2 YSYEKL.

This clone came up once. The chain couples TRBV11-2 to TRBJ2-7; D is unresolved. The CDR3 has 12 residues. CDR1 and CDR2 from the germline V gene are SGHAT and FQNNGV. Trimming took 0 bases from V and 7 from J, leaving 7 bases between them. The CDR3 region is CASSLDGDEQYF. The CDR3 DNA follows: TGTGCCAGCAGCTTAGATGGGGATGAGCAGTACTTC.

The gene calls are TRBV5-1 and TRBJ2-1, with 7 bases fitting TRBD2. Germline V gene lookup returns CDR1 SGHRS and CDR2 YFSETQ. This CDR3 is 15 amino acids long. Trimming at V came to 4 bases and at J to 6 bases, leaving 10 bases not matched to a gene. The CDR3 is CASSPRTSRSNEQFF. CDR3 nucleotide sequence: TGCGCCAGCAGCCCGCGGACTAGTAGGTCCAATGAGCAGTTCTTC.

A note on this clone: This CDR3 is also generated by other DNA sequences in the sample. The gene calls are TRBV27 and TRBJ2-3, with 10 bases fitting TRBD1. This CDR3 is built from 15 residues. Trimming at V came to 2 bases and at J to 2 bases, leaving 1 base not matched to a gene. Germline CDR1 and CDR2: MNHEY and SMNVEV (reference sequence). The CDR3 nucleotides are TGTGCCAGCAGTTTAGACAGGGGGCCCACAGATACGCAGTATTTT. It specifies CASSLDRGPTDTQYF.

The gene calls are TRBV7-9 and TRBJ2-1, with 7 bases aligning to TRBD2. The V gene end was trimmed by 2 bases and the J gene end by 10 bases; junction bases not matched to a gene: 11. The V gene's germline CDR1 is SEHNR and CDR2 FQNEAQ (reference sequence). This CDR3 comprises 15 residues. CDR3 region: CASSLRLAASDEQFF. CDR3 nucleotides: TGTGCCAGCAGCTTAAGGCTAGCGGCCTCCGACGAGCAGTTCTTC.

The chain couples TRBV29-1 to TRBJ2-7, with 7 bases fitting TRBD2. The CDR3 loop spans 13 amino acids. Germline V gene sequence: CDR1 SQVTM, CDR2 ANQGSEA. Trimming at V came to 7 bases and at J to 1 base, leaving 7 bases not matched to a gene. CDR3 sequence (DNA): TGCAGCGCTAGCGGACTATCTTCCTACGAGCAGTACTTC. It specifies CSASGLSSYEQYF.

CDR3 bases: TGTGCCAGCAGCTTATCGGGACAAAATTTTTACGAGCAGTACTTC. Its translation is CASSLSGQNFYEQYF. The chain joins TRBV13 to TRBJ2-7, with D possibly TRBD1 on 6 matching bases. The ends were cut back, 2 bases at V and 4 bases at J, with 15 bases in the middle. Germline CDR1 and CDR2: PRHDT and FYEKMQ (reference sequence). CDR3 size: 15 residues.

This clone was seen once. Here the CDR3 DNA reads TGCGCCAGCAGCCAAGGAGAGGGGATAGGTGGCTACACCTTC. Its protein product is CASSQGEGIGGYTF. The rearrangement uses TRBV4-3 and TRBJ1-2; the D gene is possibly TRBD1 (5 bases). Germline values: CDR1 LGHNA, CDR2 YSLEER. This CDR3 comprises 14 residues. V lost 1 base and J lost 7, with 13 bases in between.

The V call is TRBV5-4, the J call TRBJ2-7; D is undetermined. Germline assignment: CDR1 SGHNT and CDR2 YYREEE (reference sequence). There are 12 residues in the CDR3. The V gene lost 4 bases and the J gene lost 3 bases, with 8 bases spanning the gap. The CDR3: CASSRAGYEQYF. The DNA of the CDR3 is TGTGCCAGCAGCAGGGCAGGCTACGAGCAGTACTTC.

V usage is TRBV13 and J usage is TRBJ2-3; 13 bases agree with TRBD2. The V gene's germline CDR1 is PRHDT and CDR2 FYEKMQ (reference sequence). This CDR3 comprises 20 residues. V was pared by 5 bases and J by 4 bases, with 18 bases of the junction left unmatched. The CDR3 DNA sequence: TGTGCCAGCAGCCGGTTTGGACTAGCGGGAGTGCCAGAGAACCCAGATACGCAGTATTTT. The encoded protein is CASSRFGLAGVPENPDTQYF. Filled out from reference TRBV13 and TRBJ2-3, the complete variable domain reads AAGVIQSPRHLIKEKRETATLKCYPIPRHDTVYWYQQGPGQDPQFLISFYEKMQSDKGSIPDRFSAQQFSDYHSELNMSSLELGDSALYFCASSRFGLAGVPENPDTQYFGPGTRLTVL.

Regarding this clone: Other DNA sequences in the sample encode the same CDR3. The DNA for the CDR3 is TGTGCCAGCAGCTTGTCGGAGGACGAAAAACTGTTTTTT. The encoded protein is CASSLSEDEKLFF. This rearrangement joins TRBV5-4 to TRBJ1-4; D gene ambiguous. Germline V lookup: CDR1 SGHNT, CDR2 YYREEE (reference sequence). Trimming shortened V by 1 base and J by 8 bases, and 9 bases separated the two germline ends. The CDR3 is 13 amino acids.

V is TRBV7-9 and J is TRBJ2-7; D not certain. CDR1 is SEHNR and CDR2 is FQNEAQ in the germline V gene (reference sequence). This CDR3 region has 12 residues. With 3 bases removed from V and 5 bases from J, the gap between germline ends came to 8 bases. As DNA, the CDR3 is TGTGCCAGCAGCTTCGGCAAGGACGAGCAGTACTTC. Amino acids: CASSFGKDEQYF.

The gene calls are TRBV29-1 and TRBJ2-5, with D maybe TRBD1 (5 bases). The CDR3 consists of 15 residues. CDR1 and CDR2 from the germline V gene are SQVTM and ANQGSEA. The V and J ends lost 7 bases and 5 bases respectively, with 23 bases between them. The CDR3 DNA reads TGCAGCGCCAGTCCCGCCCAGGGAAGGCTCGAGACCCAGTACTTC. Residues: CSASPAQGRLETQYF.

This clone was observed a handful of times. The J gene is TRBJ2-5, the V gene TRBV7-8; a weak D match, TRBD2 (5 bases). Germline V CDR1 and CDR2: SGHVS, FQNEAQ. The V gene lost 5 bases and the J gene lost 4 bases, with 23 bases spanning the gap. The length of the CDR3 is 17 residues. The CDR3 is CASSPATNSPLRETQYF. The DNA for the CDR3 is TGTGCCAGCAGCCCGGCGACTAATAGCCCACTCCGAGAGACCCAGTACTTC.

V usage is TRBV15 and J usage is TRBJ2-1, with 12 bases matching TRBD2. V gave up 0 bases and J gave up 12 bases; unmatched junction bases: 9. Germline lookup yields CDR1 LNHNV and CDR2 YYDKDF (reference sequence). This CDR3 comprises 16 residues. The CDR3 is CATSRDLAGGPEGQFF. CDR3 in DNA: TGTGCCACCAGCAGAGATCTAGCGGGGGGGCCAGAAGGGCAGTTCTTC.